This T cell receptor beta chain was captured in a study of a mutant IDH1 vaccine in newly diagnosed glioma (dated by TCRdb to the early 2020s). The study in broad terms: Vaccination was initiated 4-6 weeks after radiotherapy alone, or concurrently with temozolomide cycles in the chemotherapy-containing groups. Of the 32 patients who were treated, approximately 62% were male and around 40% were female, and the mean age was roughly 40 years. Prior to enrollment, standard therapy consisting of radiotherapy alone, temozolomide alone, or radiochemotherapy with temozolomide had been administered to patients, with the combination being received by most patients. Visit V12 was the week-35 safety follow-up and visit V13 was the week-47 end of study. Peripheral blood samples were drawn at six visits, namely V03 (baseline), V05, V07, V10, V12 and V13. Longitudinal TCRB deep sequencing was done for about two dozen treated patients, wherever samples were available for exploratory analyses.

The library was prepared using the immunoSEQ multiplex PCR assay. Rearranged TCR beta chain sequences were amplified with the hsTCRB Kit following the manufacturer's protocol. An Illumina MiSeq was used to sequence the TCRB libraries. Concerning the study's data processing: Demultiplexing, trimming and gene mapping were performed with the kit vendor's proprietary platform. TCRdb provides this immuneACCESS table in a form limited to in-frame rearrangements. Some clones are lacking; in checked studies, under half of them reflect an unresolved V gene, and why the rest are absent is not known. The DNA gave D and trimming, while V, J and clone size come from that table. The sample table shows around 53,000 clones, and under 85% are seen once. Approximately 6.3% of the sample goes to the ten largest clones. What the research found in general, with its limitations: PBMC samples for TCRB deep sequencing were selected based on availability. The authors stated that sample limitations prevented analyses of patient blood samples from being reproduced. Across multiple MHC alleles, vaccine-induced immune responses were seen in roughly 93% of patients. Pseudoprogression appeared unrelated to alterations in the top peripheral T cell clonotypes detected by TCRB sequencing.

The CDR1 and CDR2 encoded by the germline V gene are MNHNS and SASEGT. Including cysteine and phenylalanine, the CDR3 has 14 amino acids. Only the CDR3 region is kept as DNA, spanning 42 bases read in frame from base 1. The time point label of this sample denotes: week 35, safety follow-up. Every vaccine dose consisted of 300 ug of a 20-mer mutant IDH1 peptide in Montanide, administered subcutaneously together with topical imiquimod. Patients received eight vaccinations in weeks 1, 3, 5, 7, 11, 15, 19 and 23, corresponding to visits V03 through V10. The donors had newly diagnosed IDH1-mutant astrocytomas of WHO grade 3 or 4 that showed loss of nuclear ATRX. The samples were drawn from NOA16, a multicentre, single-arm, open-label phase I trial in Germany that tested a mutant IDH1 peptide vaccine in humans for the first time. Genomic DNA for TCRB sequencing was isolated from EDTA blood with the DNeasy Blood and Tissue Kit.

Concerning this clone itself: There is no known antigen for this receptor. No much larger clone exists at a distance of one base, and base qualities are not known.

The sequence derives from a man aged 35 to 55 with glioma. The sequencing here drew on PBMCs, taken from a glioma patient whose treatment included an IDH1 peptide vaccine. Recombination connected TRBV6-1 to TRBJ1-3; a weak D assignment points to TRBD2 (5 bases agree). The better agreement between TRBJ2-2 and the DNA end casts doubt on the J call. For the CDR3, the sequence is CASSEVGITGELFF. The nucleotide sequence is TGTGCCAGCAGTGAAGTCGGGATCACCGGGGAGCTGTTTTTT.